The 16 T cell receptor beta chains in this list originate from one sample, sequenced in a study of cytomegalovirus exposure and HLA in healthy donors. The table came from immunoSEQ multiplex PCR; TCRdb's copy has only in-frame clones and leaves some out. The sample carries 200,000 to 300,000 clones, approximately 86% recorded once. Source material: PBMCs. These TCRs come from a woman aged 25-40 years in good health and CMV-seropositive.

The DNA of the CDR3 is TGTGCCAGCAGCTTAGGCCACGGGGCTGGGGCCAACGTCCTGACTTTC. It yields the protein CASSLGHGAGANVLTF. V is TRBV11-2 and J is TRBJ2-6; D may be TRBD2 (5 bases). V lost 1 base to trimming and J lost 2 bases, with 9 bases between them. The CDR3 has 16 amino acids. In germline, CDR1 is SGHAT, CDR2 FQNNGV.

This clone was detected only once. The chain is built from TRBV27 and TRBJ2-1, with TRBD2 matching over 8 bases. The length of the CDR3 is 15 residues. CDR1 and CDR2 (germline): MNHEY, SMNVEV (reference sequence). Trimming took 3 bases from V and 8 from J; bases not matched to a gene: 9. The CDR3 sequence is CASSFGTSGVDEQFF. CDR3 coding DNA: TGTGCCAGCAGTTTCGGAACTAGCGGTGTCGATGAGCAGTTCTTC.

V usage is TRBV10-2 and J usage is TRBJ1-2; TRBD1 matches at 7 bases. Trimming cost V 2 bases and J 4 bases; bases outside gene matches: 1. The CDR3 covers 13 residues. The germline CDR1 and CDR2 sequences are WSHSY and SAAADI. CDR3 region: CASSETGVYGYTF. The DNA of the CDR3 is TGCGCCAGCAGTGAGACAGGGGTCTATGGCTACACCTTC.

The V and J genes are TRBV30 and TRBJ1-5; 9 bases align to TRBD1. J gave up 7 bases and V 1 base, and 11 bases lay outside the gene matches. Germline V gene lookup returns CDR1 GTSNPN and CDR2 SVGIG (reference sequence). The CDR3 has 16 residues. Here the CDR3 DNA reads TGTGCCTGGAGTGACAGGGGGCCGGGGGGCTCACAGCCCCAGCATTTT. Protein: CAWSDRGPGGSQPQHF.

V is TRBV28 and J is TRBJ1-5; 7 nucleotides line up with TRBD1. This CDR3 has 12 residues. After removal of 6 bases from V and 16 bases from J, the junction contained 12 bases not matched to a gene. Per the germline V gene, CDR1 is MDHEN and CDR2 is SYDVKM. CDR3 residues: CASRAPGQHRHF. CDR3 bases: TGTGCCAGCAGAGCTCCGGGACAGCATCGACATTTT.

The J gene is TRBJ1-4, the V gene TRBV6-1; D may be TRBD1 (6 bases). CDR3 length: 15 residues. Trimming pared 4 bases from V and 1 base from J, leaving 10 bases between. Germline CDR1 is MNHNS and CDR2 is SASEGT. This CDR3 reads CASSVTGETNEKLFF. The DNA for the CDR3 is TGTGCCAGCAGTGTGACAGGAGAAACTAATGAAAAACTGTTTTTT.

The J gene is TRBJ2-1, the V gene TRBV5-1; TRBD1 aligns across 7 bases. J gave up 2 bases and V 4 bases, and 3 bases lay outside the gene matches. Germline V gene lookup returns CDR1 SGHRS and CDR2 YFSETQ. This CDR3 contains 14 residues. The CDR3 loop is CASSGGQTYNEQFF. The CDR3 DNA follows: TGCGCCAGCAGCGGGGGACAGACCTACAATGAGCAGTTCTTC.

The chain employs TRBV5-5 and TRBJ1-5, with 10 bases fitting TRBD1. This CDR3 contains 15 residues. The germline gives CDR1 SGHKS, CDR2 YYEKEE (reference sequence). V was clipped by 0 bases and J by 7 bases; unmatched bases: 4. CDR3 DNA sequence: TGTGCCAGCAGCTTGGAGGGACAGGGGTGGCAGCCCCAGCATTTT. It translates to CASSLEGQGWQPQHF.

This chain uses TRBV30 with TRBJ1-5; 7 bases match TRBD1. Germline V CDR1 and CDR2: GTSNPN, SVGIG (reference sequence). After removal of 0 bases from V and 10 bases from J, the junction contained 9 bases not matched to a gene. The CDR3 sequence is 14 residues long. CDR3 nucleotide sequence: TGTGCCTGGAGTGTTGGGACAGCTAATCCCCCCCAGCATTTT. As protein: CAWSVGTANPPQHF.

This chain links TRBV6-4 with TRBJ1-4, with a possible D match to TRBD1 (5 bases). The CDR3 consists of 16 residues. The V gene lost 0 bases and the J gene lost 7 bases, with 15 bases spanning the gap. Germline V gene sequence: CDR1 MRHNA, CDR2 SNTAGT. CDR3 nucleotide sequence: TGTGCCAGCAGTGACTCGATTTACAGGCTCGGTGAAAAACTGTTTTTT. Protein sequence: CASSDSIYRLGEKLFF.

V gene TRBV19 combines with J gene TRBJ2-5; 7 positions match TRBD2. The germline V gene has CDR1 LNHDA and CDR2 SQIVND (reference sequence). V was clipped by 4 bases and J by 5 bases; unmatched bases: 7. The CDR3 is 14 residues long. The CDR3 sequence is CASSKAGDPETQYF. The CDR3 DNA follows: TGTGCCAGTAGTAAGGCGGGAGACCCGGAGACCCAGTACTTC.

The V gene is TRBV9, the J gene TRBJ2-3; possibly TRBD2 for D (6 bases). V was clipped by 1 base and J by 2 bases, with 14 bases between them. CDR1 and CDR2 (germline): SGDLS, YYNGEE. The CDR3 loop spans 16 amino acids. For the CDR3, the DNA is TGTGCCAGCAGCGTATGGACGGGGGATTCCACAGATACGCAGTATTTT. Its protein product is CASSVWTGDSTDTQYF.

The CDR3: CASSRGSNQPQHF. The CDR3 DNA sequence: TGTGCCAGCAGCCGTGGCAGCAATCAGCCCCAGCATTTT. The chain uses TRBV7-6 and TRBJ1-5; no clear D gene. Per germline, CDR1 SGHVS and CDR2 FNYEAQ. V was clipped by 5 bases and J by 1 base, with 6 bases between them. The CDR3 loop spans 13 amino acids.

This chain's CDR3 is CASSYGIDRDSEKLFF. Written as DNA, the CDR3 is TGTGCCAGCAGTTACGGTATCGACAGGGATTCTGAAAAACTGTTTTTT. V is TRBV6-6 and J is TRBJ1-4, with TRBD1 matching over 7 bases. Trimming removed 2 bases from V and 7 bases from J; junction bases left unmatched: 10. The germline gives CDR1 MNHNY, CDR2 SVGAGI (reference sequence). This CDR3 is built from 16 residues.

The rearrangement links TRBV28 to TRBJ1-5, with 10 bases that match TRBD1. CDR3 size: 15 residues. Per the germline V gene, CDR1 is MDHEN and CDR2 is SYDVKM. Losses at the gene ends were 6 bases for V and 7 bases for J; bases not matched to a gene: 9. CDR3 protein: CASRLGDRGEQPQHF. In nucleotides, the CDR3 is TGTGCCAGCAGGCTGGGGGACAGGGGCGAGCAGCCCCAGCATTTT.

The V and J genes are TRBV7-8 and TRBJ1-4; D ambiguous. The ends were cut back, 1 base at V and 5 bases at J, with 11 bases in the middle. The CDR3 sequence is 15 residues long. Looked up from germline, CDR1 is SGHVS and CDR2 is FQNEAQ. The CDR3: CASSLVLGGNEKLFF. The CDR3 coding sequence is TGTGCCAGCAGCTTAGTGCTCGGCGGGAATGAAAAACTGTTTTTT.